This T cell receptor (beta chain) was identified in a study of shared clonotypes between healthy human individuals. The ends lost 5 bases at V and 3 bases at J; junction bases unmatched: 11. There are 17 residues in the CDR3. Germline CDR1 reads LNHDA; CDR2 reads SQIVND (reference sequence). Only in-frame clones appear in the TCRdb table, and some are missing; sequencing was by immunoSEQ multiplex PCR. The table has around 2.5 million clones, 93% seen once. The V gene is TRBV19, the J gene TRBJ1-5, with 9 bases aligning to TRBD1. The source is a man aged 18 to 29 in good health. Some clones in this sample may be carry-over from other donors' samples. What was sequenced was naive CD4+ T cells from PBMCs. Subset: CD45RA+ positively selected. The CDR3 nucleotides read TGTGCCAGTAGTTCCTTATCCGGGACAGGGTTCAATCAGCCCCAGCATTTT. Its protein is CASSSLSGTGFNQPQHF.